The present TCR beta chain was sequenced within a study of OX40 agonist ivuxolimab in advanced cancers. As for the study in general: The treatment was a fully human IgG2 OX40 agonist, ivuxolimab.

V lost 5 bases, J lost 6 bases, and 10 bases lay in between. Germline-derived CDR1 and CDR2 are MNHEY and SVGAGI. The CDR3 extends over 13 amino acids. Clones were sequenced by immunoSEQ multiplex PCR, and TCRdb holds only the in-frame ones, with some missing. This table holds around 90,000 clones, over 75% found once. This chain connects TRBV6-5 to TRBJ1-4; D perhaps matches TRBD1 (5 bases). This TCR was recovered from an adult with an advanced solid tumor such as melanoma, head and neck, liver or kidney cancer. The specimen was CD4+ or CD8+ T cells sorted from blood, collected in a trial of the OX40 agonist ivuxolimab. This chain's CDR3 is CASSTQVHEKLFF. DNA for the CDR3: TGTGCCAGCAGTACACAGGTCCATGAAAAACTGTTTTTT.